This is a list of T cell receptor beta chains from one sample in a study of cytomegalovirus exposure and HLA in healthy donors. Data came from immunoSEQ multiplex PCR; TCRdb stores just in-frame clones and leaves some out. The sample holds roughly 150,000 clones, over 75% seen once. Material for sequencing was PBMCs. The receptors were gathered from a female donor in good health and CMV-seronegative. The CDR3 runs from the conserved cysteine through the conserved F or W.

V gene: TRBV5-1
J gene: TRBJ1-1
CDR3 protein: CASGGDVAEAFF

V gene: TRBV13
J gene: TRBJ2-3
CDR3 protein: CASSLEGGSGNTQYF

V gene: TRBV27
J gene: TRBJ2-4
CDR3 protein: CASRDRGNIQYF

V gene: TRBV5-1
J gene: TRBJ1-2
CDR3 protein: CASSPTGRNYGYTF

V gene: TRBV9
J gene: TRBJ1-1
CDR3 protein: CASSVEGQGVEAFF

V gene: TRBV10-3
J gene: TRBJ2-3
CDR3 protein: CAITTGGSTDTQYF

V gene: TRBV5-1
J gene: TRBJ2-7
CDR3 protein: CASSLQGAKYEQYF

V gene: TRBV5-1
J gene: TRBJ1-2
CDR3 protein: CASSLAGANYGYTF

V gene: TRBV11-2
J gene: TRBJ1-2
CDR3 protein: CASSLEPQGLVGYTF

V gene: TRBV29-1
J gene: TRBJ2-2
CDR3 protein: CSGRGGGNTGELFF

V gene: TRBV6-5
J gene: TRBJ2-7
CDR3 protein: CASSSPTISSYEQYF

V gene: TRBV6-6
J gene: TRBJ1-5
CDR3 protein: CASRTRGLGDQPQHF

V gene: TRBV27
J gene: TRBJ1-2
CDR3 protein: CASSLYPPRDYGYTF

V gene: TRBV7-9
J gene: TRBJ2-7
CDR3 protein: CASSPPLKSSYEQYF

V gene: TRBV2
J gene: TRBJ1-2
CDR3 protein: CASVKDMAYGYTF

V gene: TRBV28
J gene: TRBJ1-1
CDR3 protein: CASSPRDTEAFF